This TCR beta chain was observed in a study of long-term antiretroviral therapy in people with HIV (dated 2022 in TCRdb). With respect to the entire study: The earliest samples were collected about a decade before the 2015 WHO recommendation for immediate ART, when ART was typically delayed until CD4 counts fell. About 40% of the roughly 30 participants with HIV were female. A retrospective serial study tested whether ART initiation and durable HIV suppression were associated with changes in peripheral blood TRB repertoire composition and diversity. No cross-contamination during QIAcube processing turned up in test extractions that ran a monoclonal T-cell line alongside 30 to 35 polyclonal samples. A total of 150 to 200 cryopreserved PBMC samples came from around 30 adults with confirmed HIV infection and were collected serially over a mean of about six years (range 1-12). Paper-wide results and their limitations: Expanded TRB clones identified before ART initiation dominated the repertoire across all time points, though the dominance fluctuated and decreased in many PLHIV after ART. No data were available on ART adherence, viral resistance or therapy changes, limiting inferences about post-ART repertoire changes. Since PBMC availability was limited, sequencing covered only the TCR beta chain, with no alpha chain pairing. Compared with controls, HIV repertoires had narrower CDR3 length ranges, and the network structure pointed to an antigen-experienced repertoire that shifted only slightly toward naive after ART. Starting ART was linked to a significant rise in TRB diversity, yet even with long-term ART the diversity remained significantly lower than in transplant donor controls. Because pre-ART samples had limited cell numbers, profiling was done on unsorted PBMC rather than on sorted CD4+ and CD8+ T cells. The samples span the years 2004 to 2017, and the ART regimens used at that time may not be as effective as current regimens.

Sequencing of the TRB variable region was done with the immunoSEQ hsTCRB v3.0 assay at survey level resolution. The targeted TRB sequencing depth was about 40,000-55,000 T-cell genomes per sample. TRB libraries were pooled and sequenced on an Illumina MiSeq using a v3 150-cycle kit. The source study handled its data this way. Repertoire analysis ran in R within a reproducible Nextflow workflow covering QC, data transformation and analysis. LymphoSeq2, an R package for exploring AIRR-Seq data, was used to implement custom analyses. A few samples that produced fewer than 5000 total TRB sequences were removed, so 150 to 200 HIV repertoires were analyzed. Among the 188 retained HIV repertoires, around 60 were collected before ART initiation and approximately 130 were collected after ART initiation. Repertoires were downsampled to 5000 TRB nucleotide sequences, and summary statistics were averaged over 100 downsampling iterations. Only TRB sequences with CDR3 regions of at least seven amino acids were retained for analysis. Two measures captured diversity: a Shannon entropy-derived clonality score and the Gini coefficient. In the repertoire networks, any two of the top 5000 CDR3 amino acid sequences were linked whenever the two sequences differed by an edit distance of one. For TRB CDR3 amino acid sequences, antigen specificity groups and MHC restriction were predicted with GLIPH2. Known CMV, EBV, HIV or tissue antigen associations were flagged by matching CDR3 amino acid sequences against VDJdb and McPAS-TCR. Pre-ART, post-ART and control groups were compared with Wilcoxon signed-rank tests and Holm-Bonferroni correction. TCRdb retrieved this table from immuneACCESS and kept in-frame rearrangements only. Not all clones are present; in checked studies, unresolved V genes account for under half, and no reason is known for the remainder. D and trimming were read from the DNA, whereas the V and J calls and clone size are those reported in that table. In this sample the table shows tens of thousands of clones, 90% of which occur a single time. 4.3% of the sample belongs to the ten largest clones.

Of note for this clone: Its antigen is currently not known. Within one base of it there is no much larger clone, and no base qualities were kept.

To be included, a participant needed at least one PBMC sample from before ART initiation plus at least two post-ART samples. All participants with HIV were treated in the United States of America. Before DNA extraction, cryopreserved samples of 1-10 million PBMC were thawed and then washed. At the time of the earliest PBMC sample, participants with HIV were aged between about 20 and 54 years. Each participant contributed PBMC samples from 1-4 timepoints before ART initiation and 2-8 timepoints after ART initiation, with a median of 7 samples. Serial HIV viral load, CD4+ T-cell count, ART history and demographic data were obtained for every participant. A Qiagen kit on a QIAcube was used to extract genomic DNA from unsorted PBMC, with samples processed in batches of 12. The sequence came from a woman aged 40 to 49 with HIV. Sequencing used unsorted PBMCs, obtained 5 to 5.5 years after starting antiretroviral therapy.

Read as DNA, the sequence is TGTGCCAGCAGAATCCTGGGGGGCGAGCAGTACTTC. Its translation is CASRILGGEQYF. In this chain, TRBV5-6 is recombined with TRBJ2-7; TRBD2 is a possible D gene, resting on 6 matching bases. The CDR3 sequence holds 12 residues, the cysteine and phenylalanine included. CDR3 DNA is the only sequence kept; it has 36 bases, read in frame from the first base. The trim is 5 bases for V and 6 bases for J, with a gap of 12 bases between the germline ends. The germline V gene provides CDR1 SGHDT and CDR2 YYEEEE.